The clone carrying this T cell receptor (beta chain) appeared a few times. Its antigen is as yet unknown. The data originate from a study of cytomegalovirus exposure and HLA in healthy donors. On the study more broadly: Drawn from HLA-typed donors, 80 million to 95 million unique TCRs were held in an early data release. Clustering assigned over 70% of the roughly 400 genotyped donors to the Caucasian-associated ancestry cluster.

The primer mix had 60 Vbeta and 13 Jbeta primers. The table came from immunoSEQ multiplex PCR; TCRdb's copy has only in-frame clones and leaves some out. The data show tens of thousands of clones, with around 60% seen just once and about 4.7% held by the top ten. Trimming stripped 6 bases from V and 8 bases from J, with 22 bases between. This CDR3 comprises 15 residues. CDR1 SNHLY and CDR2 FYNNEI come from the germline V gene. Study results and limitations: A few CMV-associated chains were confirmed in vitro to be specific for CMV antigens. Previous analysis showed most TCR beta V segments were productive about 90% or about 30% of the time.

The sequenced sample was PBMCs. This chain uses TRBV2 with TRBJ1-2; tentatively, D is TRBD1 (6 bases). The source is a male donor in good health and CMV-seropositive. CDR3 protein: CASRVDRLLSGGYTF. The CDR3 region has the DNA TGTGCCAGCAGGGTAGACAGGTTACTGTCTGGAGGCTACACCTTC.